The entry that follows covers one T cell receptor (beta chain) sequence. Clones were sequenced by immunoSEQ multiplex PCR, and TCRdb holds only the in-frame ones, with some missing. The table has over 90,000 clones, approximately 90% seen once; the top ten hold just over 0.75%. Germline V gene lookup returns CDR1 MDHEN and CDR2 SYDVKM. The CDR3 is 14 residues long. V was clipped by 5 bases and J by 6 bases; unmatched bases: 4. The data stem from a study of T cell changes during pregnancy in multiple sclerosis. The TCR comes from a female donor in good health, enrolled as a control in a pregnancy study. The chain joins TRBV28 to TRBJ1-6, with 7 positions matching TRBD1. The sample here was peripheral blood, taken in the second trimester of pregnancy. CDR3: CASSTGQSNSPLHF. DNA of the CDR3: TGTGCCAGCAGTACGGGACAGAGTAATTCACCCCTCCACTTT. Together with reference TRBV28 and TRBJ1-6, the CDR3 gives the full variable domain: DVKVTQSSRYLVKRTGEKVFLECVQDMDHENMFWYRQDPGLGLRLIYFSYDVKMKEKGDIPEGYSVSREKKERFSLILESASTNQTSMYLCASSTGQSNSPLHFGNGTRLTVT.